This T cell receptor beta chain was found in a study of CD8+ T cells in alopecia areata. Study-wide background: Twice a day, 5 to 10 mg of oral tofacitinib was administered to treated patients. Notes on the study in general: Scalp samples also yield sequences from resident alphabeta T cells of normal skin.

Worth noting for this clone: Its antigen is undetermined.

The length of the CDR3 is 11 residues. The ends were cut back, 7 bases at V and 1 base at J, with 7 bases in the middle. Germline V gene sequence: CDR1 SQVTM, CDR2 ANQGSEA. Extracted from the samples, RNA was reverse transcribed into cDNA to serve as the sequencing template. Assay: immunoSEQ multiplex PCR; the TCRdb copy retains only in-frame clones and omits some. The profile shows 9,500 to 15,000 clones, roughly 60% of them singletons. Specimens obtained from alopecia areata patients comprised lesional scalp punch biopsies and peripheral blood. The sequenced sample consisted of skin. The gene calls are TRBV29-1 and TRBJ2-5; D remains unclear. This sequence originates from a human donor with alopecia areata. CDR3 amino acids: CSGTVQETQYF. The DNA for the CDR3 is TGCAGCGGTACCGTCCAAGAGACCCAGTACTTC.